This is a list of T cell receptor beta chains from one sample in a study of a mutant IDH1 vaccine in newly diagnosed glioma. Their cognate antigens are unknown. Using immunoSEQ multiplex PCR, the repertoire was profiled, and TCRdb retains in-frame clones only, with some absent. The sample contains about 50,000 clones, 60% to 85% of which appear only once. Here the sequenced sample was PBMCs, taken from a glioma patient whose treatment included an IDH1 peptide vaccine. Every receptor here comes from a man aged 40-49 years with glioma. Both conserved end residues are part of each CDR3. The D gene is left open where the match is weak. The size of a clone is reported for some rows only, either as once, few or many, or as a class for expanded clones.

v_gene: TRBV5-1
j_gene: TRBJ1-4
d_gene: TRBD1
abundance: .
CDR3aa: CASSPDRGNEKLFF
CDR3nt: TGCGCCAGCAGCCCCGACAGGGGTAATGAAAAACTGTTTTTT

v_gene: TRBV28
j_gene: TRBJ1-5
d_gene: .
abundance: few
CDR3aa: CASRGPGQPQHF
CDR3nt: TGTGCCAGCAGGGGGCCGGGTCAGCCCCAGCATTTT

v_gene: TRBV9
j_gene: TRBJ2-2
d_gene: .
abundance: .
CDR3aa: CASSVAGRNTGELFF
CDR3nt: TGTGCCAGCAGCGTAGCAGGCAGAAACACCGGGGAGCTGTTTTTT

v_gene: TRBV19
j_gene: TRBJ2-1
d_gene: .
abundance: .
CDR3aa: CASGPALGNEQFF
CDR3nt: TGTGCCAGTGGGCCCGCCCTGGGCAATGAGCAGTTCTTC

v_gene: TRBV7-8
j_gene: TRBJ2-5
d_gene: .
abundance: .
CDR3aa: CASSLGGGETQYF
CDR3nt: TGTGCCAGCAGCTTAGGGGGCGGGGAGACCCAGTACTTC

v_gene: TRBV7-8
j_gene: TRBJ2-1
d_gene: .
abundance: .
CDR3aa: CASSLERIAAYNEQFF
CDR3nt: TGTGCCAGCAGCTTGGAGCGGATAGCGGCCTACAATGAGCAGTTCTTC

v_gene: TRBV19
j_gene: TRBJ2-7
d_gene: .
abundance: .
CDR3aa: CASSIADGSSYEQYF
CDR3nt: TGTGCCAGTAGTATAGCGGACGGGAGTTCGTACGAGCAGTACTTC

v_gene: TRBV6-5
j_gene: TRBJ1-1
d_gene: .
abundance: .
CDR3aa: CASSSLYTEAFF
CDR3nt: TGTGCCAGCAGTTCGTTATACACTGAAGCTTTCTTT

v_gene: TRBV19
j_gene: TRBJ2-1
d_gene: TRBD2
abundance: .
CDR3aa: CASTALGGTAGGSYNEQFF
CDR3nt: TGTGCCAGTACAGCCTTGGGGGGTACAGCGGGAGGGTCCTACAATGAGCAGTTCTTC

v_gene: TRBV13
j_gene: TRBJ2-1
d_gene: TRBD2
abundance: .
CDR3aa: CASSLGTSGSYNEQFF
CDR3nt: TGTGCCAGCAGCTTAGGGACTAGCGGCTCCTACAATGAGCAGTTCTTC

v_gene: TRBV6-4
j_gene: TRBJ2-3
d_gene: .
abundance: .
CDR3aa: CASSAGGPTDTQYF
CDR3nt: TGTGCCAGCAGTGCCGGGGGCCCCACAGATACGCAGTATTTT

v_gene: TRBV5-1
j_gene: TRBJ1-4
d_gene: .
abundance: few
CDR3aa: CASRAGWLYDNEKLFF
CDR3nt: TGCGCCAGCAGAGCTGGGTGGCTTTACGATAATGAAAAACTGTTTTTT